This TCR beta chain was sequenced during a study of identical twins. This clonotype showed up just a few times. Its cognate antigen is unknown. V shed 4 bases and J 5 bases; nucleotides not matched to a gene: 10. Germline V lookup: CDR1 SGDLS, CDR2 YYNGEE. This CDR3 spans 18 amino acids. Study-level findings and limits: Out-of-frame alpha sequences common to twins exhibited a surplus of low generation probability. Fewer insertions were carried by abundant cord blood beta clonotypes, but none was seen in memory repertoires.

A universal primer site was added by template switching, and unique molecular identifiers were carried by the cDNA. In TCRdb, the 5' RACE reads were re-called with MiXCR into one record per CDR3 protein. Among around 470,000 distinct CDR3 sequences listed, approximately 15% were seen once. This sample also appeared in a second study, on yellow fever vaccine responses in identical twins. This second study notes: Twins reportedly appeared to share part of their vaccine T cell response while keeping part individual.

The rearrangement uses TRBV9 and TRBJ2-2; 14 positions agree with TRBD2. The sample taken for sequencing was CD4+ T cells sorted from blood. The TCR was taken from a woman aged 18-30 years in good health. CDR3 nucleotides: TGTGCCAGCAGCCTGGGACTAGCGGGAGACGTACGGACCGGGGAGCTGTTTTTT. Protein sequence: CASSLGLAGDVRTGELFF.